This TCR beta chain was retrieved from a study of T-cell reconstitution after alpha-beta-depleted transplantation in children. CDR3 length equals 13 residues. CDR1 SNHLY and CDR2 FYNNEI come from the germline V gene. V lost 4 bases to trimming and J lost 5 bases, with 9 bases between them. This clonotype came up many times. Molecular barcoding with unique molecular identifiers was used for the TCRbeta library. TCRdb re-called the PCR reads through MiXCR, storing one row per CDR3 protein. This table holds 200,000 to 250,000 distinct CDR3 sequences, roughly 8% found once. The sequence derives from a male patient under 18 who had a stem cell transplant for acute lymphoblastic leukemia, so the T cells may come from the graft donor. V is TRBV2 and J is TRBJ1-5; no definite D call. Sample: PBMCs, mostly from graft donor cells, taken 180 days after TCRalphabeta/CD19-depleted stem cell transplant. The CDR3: CASSGERDQPQHF. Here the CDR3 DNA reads TGTGCCAGCAGTGGGGAAAGGGATCAGCCCCAGCATTTT.